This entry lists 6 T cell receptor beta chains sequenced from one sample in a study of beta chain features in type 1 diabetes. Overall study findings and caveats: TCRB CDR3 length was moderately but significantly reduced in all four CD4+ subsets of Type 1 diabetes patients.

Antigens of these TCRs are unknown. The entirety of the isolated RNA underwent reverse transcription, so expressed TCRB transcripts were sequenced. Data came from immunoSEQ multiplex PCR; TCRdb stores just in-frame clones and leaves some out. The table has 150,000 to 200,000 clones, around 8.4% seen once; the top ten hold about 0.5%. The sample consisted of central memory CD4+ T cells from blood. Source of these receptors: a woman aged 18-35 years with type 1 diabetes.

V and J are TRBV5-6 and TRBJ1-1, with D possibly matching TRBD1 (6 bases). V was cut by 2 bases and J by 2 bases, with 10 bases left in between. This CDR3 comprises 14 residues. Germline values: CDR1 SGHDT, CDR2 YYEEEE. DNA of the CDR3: TGTGCCAGCAGCTTACAGGGCCGAAACACTGAAGCTTTCTTT. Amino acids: CASSLQGRNTEAFF.

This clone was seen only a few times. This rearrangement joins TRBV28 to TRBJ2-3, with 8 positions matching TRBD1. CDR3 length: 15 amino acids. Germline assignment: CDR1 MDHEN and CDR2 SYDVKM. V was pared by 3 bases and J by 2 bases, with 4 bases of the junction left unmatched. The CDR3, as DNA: TGTGCCAGCAGTTTGACAGGGGTGCCCACAGATACGCAGTATTTT. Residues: CASSLTGVPTDTQYF.

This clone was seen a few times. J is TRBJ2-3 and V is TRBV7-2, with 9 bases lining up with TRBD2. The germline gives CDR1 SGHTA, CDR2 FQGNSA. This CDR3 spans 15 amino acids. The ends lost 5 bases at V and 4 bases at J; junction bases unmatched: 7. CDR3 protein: CASSPRTSVADTQYF. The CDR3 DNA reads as TGTGCCAGCAGCCCACGGACTAGCGTCGCAGATACGCAGTATTTT.

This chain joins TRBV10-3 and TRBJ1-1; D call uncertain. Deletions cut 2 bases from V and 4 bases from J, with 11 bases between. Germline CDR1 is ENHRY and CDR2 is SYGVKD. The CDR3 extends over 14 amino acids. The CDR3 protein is CAISEEGGFTEAFF. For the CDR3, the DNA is TGTGCCATCAGTGAGGAGGGAGGGTTCACTGAAGCTTTCTTT.

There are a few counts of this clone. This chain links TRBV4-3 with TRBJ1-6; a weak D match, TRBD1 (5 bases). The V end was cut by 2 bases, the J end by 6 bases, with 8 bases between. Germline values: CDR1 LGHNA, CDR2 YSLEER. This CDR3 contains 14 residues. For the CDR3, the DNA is TGCGCCAGCAGCCAAAAGCAGGGTAATTCACCCCTCCACTTT. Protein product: CASSQKQGNSPLHF.

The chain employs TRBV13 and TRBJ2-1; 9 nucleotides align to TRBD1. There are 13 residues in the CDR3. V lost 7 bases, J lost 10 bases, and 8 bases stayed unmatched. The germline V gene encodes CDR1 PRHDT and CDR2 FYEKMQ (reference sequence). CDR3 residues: CASTTGGPREQFF. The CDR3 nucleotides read TGTGCCAGCACGACAGGGGGGCCGCGCGAGCAGTTCTTC.